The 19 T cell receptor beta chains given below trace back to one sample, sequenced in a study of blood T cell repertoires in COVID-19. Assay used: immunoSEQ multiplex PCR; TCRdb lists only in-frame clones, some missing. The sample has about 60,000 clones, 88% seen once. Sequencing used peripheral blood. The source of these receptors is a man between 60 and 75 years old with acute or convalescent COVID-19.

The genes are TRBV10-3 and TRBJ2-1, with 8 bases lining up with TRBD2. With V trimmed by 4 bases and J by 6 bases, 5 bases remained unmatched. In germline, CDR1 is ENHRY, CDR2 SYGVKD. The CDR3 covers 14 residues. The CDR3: CAISGGTRTNEQFF. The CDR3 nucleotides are TGTGCCATCAGTGGAGGGACTAGAACCAATGAGCAGTTCTTC.

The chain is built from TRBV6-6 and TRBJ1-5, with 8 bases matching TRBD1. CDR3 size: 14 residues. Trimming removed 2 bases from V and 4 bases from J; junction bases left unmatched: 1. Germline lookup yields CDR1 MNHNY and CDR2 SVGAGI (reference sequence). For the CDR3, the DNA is TGTGCCAGCAGTTACAACAGGGGGAATCAGCCCCAGCATTTT. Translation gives CASSYNRGNQPQHF.

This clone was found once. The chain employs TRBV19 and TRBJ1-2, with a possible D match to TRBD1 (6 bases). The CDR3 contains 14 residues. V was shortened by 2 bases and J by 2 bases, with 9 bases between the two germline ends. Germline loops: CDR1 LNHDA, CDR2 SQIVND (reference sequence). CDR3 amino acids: CASSIRTANYGYTF. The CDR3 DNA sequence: TGTGCCAGTAGTATAAGGACAGCCAACTATGGCTACACCTTC.

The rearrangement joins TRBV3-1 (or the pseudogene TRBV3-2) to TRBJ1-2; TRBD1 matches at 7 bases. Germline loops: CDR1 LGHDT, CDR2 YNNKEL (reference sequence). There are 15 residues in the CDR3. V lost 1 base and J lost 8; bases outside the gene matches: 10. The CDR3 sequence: CASSQGPTGTLGYTF. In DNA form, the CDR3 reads TGTGCCAGCAGCCAAGGGCCGACAGGGACATTGGGCTACACCTTC.

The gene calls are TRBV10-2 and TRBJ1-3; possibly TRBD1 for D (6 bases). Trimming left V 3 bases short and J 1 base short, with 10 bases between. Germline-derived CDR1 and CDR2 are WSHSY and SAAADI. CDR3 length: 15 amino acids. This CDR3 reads CASSDSRGSGNTIYF. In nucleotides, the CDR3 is TGCGCCAGCAGTGACTCCAGGGGATCTGGAAACACCATATATTTT.

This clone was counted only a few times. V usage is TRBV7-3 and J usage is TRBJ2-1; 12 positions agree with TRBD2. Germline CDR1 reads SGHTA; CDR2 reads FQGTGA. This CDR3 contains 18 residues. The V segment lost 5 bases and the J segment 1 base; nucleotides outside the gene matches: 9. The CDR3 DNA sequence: TGTGCCAGCAGCGCATACCACCTAGCGGGAGGGTCCTACAATGAGCAGTTCTTC. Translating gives CASSAYHLAGGSYNEQFF.

CDR3 in amino acids: CASRRGFAREGYTF. CDR3 bases: TGTGCCAGCAGACGAGGATTTGCGCGAGAGGGCTACACCTTC. This chain links TRBV27 with TRBJ1-2; D is unclear. The germline V and J ends were trimmed by 6 bases and 8 bases, with 19 bases remaining between them. Germline CDR1 and CDR2: MNHEY and SMNVEV (reference sequence). This CDR3 has 14 amino acids.

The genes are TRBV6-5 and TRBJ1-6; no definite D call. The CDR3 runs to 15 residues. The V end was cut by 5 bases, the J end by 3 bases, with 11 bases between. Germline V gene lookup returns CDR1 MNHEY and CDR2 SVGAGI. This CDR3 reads CASSKLGGYNSPLHF. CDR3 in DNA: TGTGCCAGCAGTAAACTAGGCGGCTATAATTCACCCCTCCACTTT.

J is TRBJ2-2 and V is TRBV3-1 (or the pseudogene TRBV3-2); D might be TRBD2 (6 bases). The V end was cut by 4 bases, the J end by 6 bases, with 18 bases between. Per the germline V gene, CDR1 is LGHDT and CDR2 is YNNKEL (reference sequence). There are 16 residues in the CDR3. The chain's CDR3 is CASSPGQGRGAGELFF. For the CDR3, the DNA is TGTGCCAGCAGCCCAGGCCAAGGGCGGGGTGCCGGGGAGCTGTTTTTT.

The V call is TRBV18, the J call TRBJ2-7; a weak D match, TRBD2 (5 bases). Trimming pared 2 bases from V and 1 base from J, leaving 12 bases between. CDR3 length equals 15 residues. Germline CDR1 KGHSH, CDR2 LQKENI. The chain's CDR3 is CASSPAGSLSYEQYF. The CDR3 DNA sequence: TGTGCCAGCTCACCAGCGGGTTCCTTATCCTACGAGCAGTACTTC.

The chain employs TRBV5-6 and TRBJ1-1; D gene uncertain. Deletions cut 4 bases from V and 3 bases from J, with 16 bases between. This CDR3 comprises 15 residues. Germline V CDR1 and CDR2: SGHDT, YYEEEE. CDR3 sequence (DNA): TGTGCCAGCAGCCCCGGGGTCGGGCGGGACACTGAAGCTTTCTTT. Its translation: CASSPGVGRDTEAFF.

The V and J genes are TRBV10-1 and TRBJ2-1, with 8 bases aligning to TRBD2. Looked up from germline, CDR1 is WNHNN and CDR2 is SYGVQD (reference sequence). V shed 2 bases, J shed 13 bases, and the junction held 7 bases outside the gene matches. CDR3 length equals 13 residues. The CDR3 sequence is CASSEGTRTPQFF. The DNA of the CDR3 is TGCGCCAGCAGTGAGGGGACTAGAACTCCCCAGTTCTTC.

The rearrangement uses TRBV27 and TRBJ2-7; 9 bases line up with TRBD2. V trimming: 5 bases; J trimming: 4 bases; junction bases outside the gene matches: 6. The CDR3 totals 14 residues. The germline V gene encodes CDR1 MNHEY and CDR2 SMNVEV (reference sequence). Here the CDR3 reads CASSRREGGYEQYF. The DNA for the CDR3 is TGTGCCAGCAGTCGGCGGGAGGGTGGGTACGAGCAGTACTTC.

CDR3 amino acids: CASSHTSGKGTGELFF. CDR3 nucleotides: TGTGCCAGCAGCCACACTAGCGGGAAGGGTACCGGGGAGCTGTTTTTT. The chain employs TRBV7-2 and TRBJ2-2; 10 bases agree with TRBD2. The CDR3 sequence is 16 residues long. Trimming took 5 bases from V and 5 from J; bases not matched to a gene: 8. Germline CDR1 reads SGHTA; CDR2 reads FQGNSA.

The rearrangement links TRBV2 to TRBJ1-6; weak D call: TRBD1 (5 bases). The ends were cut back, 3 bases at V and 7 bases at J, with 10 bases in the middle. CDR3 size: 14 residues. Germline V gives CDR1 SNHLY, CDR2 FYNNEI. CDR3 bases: TGTGCCAGCAGTGACCGGGGGACGAATTCACCCCTCCACTTT. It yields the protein CASSDRGTNSPLHF.

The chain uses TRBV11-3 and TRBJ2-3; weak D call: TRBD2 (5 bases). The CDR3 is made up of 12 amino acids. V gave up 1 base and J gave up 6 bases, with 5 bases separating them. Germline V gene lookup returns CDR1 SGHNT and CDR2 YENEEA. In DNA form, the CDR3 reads TGTGCCAGCAGCTTAGGGGAGGATACGCAGTATTTT. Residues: CASSLGEDTQYF. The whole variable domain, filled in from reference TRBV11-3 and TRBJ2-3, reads EAGVVQSPRYKIIEKKQPVAFWCNPISGHNTLYWYLQNLGQGPELLIRYENEEAVDDSQLPKDRFSAERLKGVDSTLKIQPAELGDSAVYLCASSLGEDTQYFGPGTRLTVL.

The CDR3 nucleotides are TGTGCCAGCAGCCAGACAGGTTGGGAAGAGACCCAGTACTTC. This sequence encodes CASSQTGWEETQYF. The rearrangement joins TRBV28 to TRBJ2-5; D perhaps matches TRBD1 (6 bases). The germline CDR1 and CDR2 sequences are MDHEN and SYDVKM. V was clipped by 6 bases and J by 3 bases, with 14 bases between them. The CDR3 consists of 14 residues.

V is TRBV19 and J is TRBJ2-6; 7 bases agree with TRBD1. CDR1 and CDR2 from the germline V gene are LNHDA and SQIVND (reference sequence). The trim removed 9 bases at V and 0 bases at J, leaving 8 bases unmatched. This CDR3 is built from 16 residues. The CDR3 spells CASKDRDSSGANVLTF. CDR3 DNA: TGTGCCAGCAAAGACAGGGACAGCTCTGGGGCCAACGTCCTGACTTTC.

In nucleotides, the CDR3 is TGCGCCAGCAGCTTGGCGGGGAGCACTGAAGCTTTCTTT. Its protein is CASSLAGSTEAFF. The chain links TRBV5-1 to TRBJ1-1; D gene ambiguous. V was shortened by 0 bases and J by 4 bases, with 7 bases between the two germline ends. The CDR3 runs to 13 residues. Germline loops: CDR1 SGHRS, CDR2 YFSETQ.